The T cell receptor beta chain described here comes from a study of control samples from healthy donors and cancer patients. The CDR3 sequence is 18 residues long. The germline CDR1 and CDR2 sequences are MDHEN and SYDVKM. V lost 6 bases, J lost 2 bases, and 24 bases lay in between. The protocol was immunoSEQ multiplex PCR, while the TCRdb copy is restricted to in-frame clones and leaves out a portion. This table holds tens of thousands of clones, about 88% found once. The V and J genes are TRBV28 and TRBJ2-3, with D tentatively TRBD1 or TRBD2 (5 bases each). The sequence derives from a woman aged 45-65 years in good health. The sequenced sample was blood. In DNA, the CDR3 is TGTGCCAGCAGCACCGCGGTTAGCGTCACAGGCAACACAGATACGCAGTATTTT. It is translated as CASSTAVSVTGNTDTQYF.